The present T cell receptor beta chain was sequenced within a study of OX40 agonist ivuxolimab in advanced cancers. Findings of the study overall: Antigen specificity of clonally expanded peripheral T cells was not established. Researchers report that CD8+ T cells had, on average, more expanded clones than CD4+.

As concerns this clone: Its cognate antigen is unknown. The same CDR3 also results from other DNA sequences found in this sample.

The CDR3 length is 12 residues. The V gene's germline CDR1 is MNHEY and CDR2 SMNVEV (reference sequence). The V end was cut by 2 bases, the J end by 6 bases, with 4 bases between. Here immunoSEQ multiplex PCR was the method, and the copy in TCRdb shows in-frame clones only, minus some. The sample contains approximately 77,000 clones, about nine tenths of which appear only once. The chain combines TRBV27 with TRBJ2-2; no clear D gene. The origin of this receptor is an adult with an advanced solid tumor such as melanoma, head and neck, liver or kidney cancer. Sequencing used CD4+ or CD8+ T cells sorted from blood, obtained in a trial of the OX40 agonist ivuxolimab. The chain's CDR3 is CASSLIAGELFF. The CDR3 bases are TGTGCCAGCAGTTTAATTGCCGGGGAGCTGTTTTTT.